The TCR beta chain described here comes from a study of T cell responses to AZD1222 COVID-19 vaccine. Assay: immunoSEQ multiplex PCR; the TCRdb copy retains only in-frame clones and omits some. The data contain approximately 150,000 clones, 93% of them singletons. CDR1 LGHDT and CDR2 YNNKEL come from the germline V gene (reference sequence). The CDR3 contains 13 residues. V gave up 0 bases and J gave up 6 bases, with 6 bases separating them. The chain joins TRBV3-1 (or the pseudogene TRBV3-2) to TRBJ2-1, with unresolved D. The sequencing used peripheral blood, collected on day 0 of AZD1222 vaccination. The receptor was derived from an adult in good health. DNA of the CDR3: TGTGCCAGCAGCCAAGAATGGGGCAATGAGCAGTTCTTC. This codes for CASSQEWGNEQFF.